Below, 10 T cell receptor beta chains from the same sample are listed, as sequenced in a study of T cell clusters in autoimmune cytopenias (dated by TCRdb to about 2019). This sample was sequenced with an Illumina MiSeq. To amplify TRB rearrangements, a touch-down multiplex PCR protocol was run with the TRB-A and TRB-B primer pools combined in a single tube. TCRdb reprocessed the reads and provides one entry for every CDR3 protein sequence; no DNA is given. The table for this sample lists roughly 7,500 distinct CDR3 sequences. The ten biggest clones cover roughly 30% of the sample. Each sample's TRB amplification started from around 0.25 ug of peripheral blood genomic DNA, which corresponds to tens of thousands of genome equivalents. The same sample was also used in a study of T cell repertoires in aging, cancer and after chemotherapy.

Sequenced input: peripheral blood. The receptor source for this set is a human donor with an autoimmune cytopenia or autoimmune hepatitis (not recorded which).

The chain has TRBV5-4 and TRBJ1-6. CDR3 length: 16 amino acids. Germline values: CDR1 SGHNT, CDR2 YYREEE (reference sequence). CDR3 sequence: CASSLGGSSYNSPLHF.

The gene calls are TRBV20-1 and TRBJ2-7; there is no DNA to check the TCRdb D call of TRBD1. Germline V gene lookup returns CDR1 DFQATT and CDR2 SNEGSKA (reference sequence). The CDR3 extends over 12 amino acids. This chain's CDR3 is CSAFQGNDEQYF.

The rearrangement uses TRBV18 and TRBJ1-1; TCRdb's assignment of TRBD1 cannot be checked, as there is no DNA. CDR3 length equals 15 residues. Germline lookup yields CDR1 KGHSH and CDR2 LQKENI. CDR3 region: CASSPTGRLDTEAFF. The full variable domain, in which reference TRBV18 and TRBJ1-1 provide the parts outside the CDR3, is NAGVMQNPRHLVRRRGQEARLRCSPMKGHSHVYWYRQLPEEGLKFMVYLQKENIIDESGMPKERFSAEFPKEGPSILRIQQVVRGDSAAYFCASSPTGRLDTEAFFGQGTRLTVV.

Considering frequency, this clonotype is medium-sized. J is TRBJ2-3 and V is TRBV29-1. The CDR3 extends over 18 amino acids. Per the germline V gene, CDR1 is SQVTM and CDR2 is ANQGSEA. The CDR3 is CSVEAAHLQRSAQDTQYF.

Its frequency marks this clonotype as medium-sized. The rearrangement joins TRBV29-1 to TRBJ1-2. CDR1 and CDR2 from the germline V gene are SQVTM and ANQGSEA. The CDR3 is 13 amino acids. This CDR3 is CSVEVGGFSGYTF.

The chain links TRBV7-9 to TRBJ2-2; the D call of TRBD1 rests on TCRdb alone, since no DNA is present to check it. The CDR3 totals 17 residues. Germline V lookup: CDR1 SEHNR, CDR2 FQNEAQ (reference sequence). This CDR3 reads CASSFSPGQENTGELFF.

Frequency places this clonotype as medium-sized. The chain joins TRBV7-6 to TRBJ2-3; TCRdb returns TRBD2, unconfirmable since there is no DNA. CDR1 is SGHVS and CDR2 is FNYEAQ in the germline V gene. The CDR3 covers 18 residues. The CDR3 sequence is CASSLVRLAGEGTDTQYF.

V and J are TRBV20-1 and TRBJ2-7; TCRdb selects TRBD2, and the lack of DNA leaves this call unchecked. The CDR3 runs 13 residues. The germline V gene encodes CDR1 DFQATT and CDR2 SNEGSKA (reference sequence). The CDR3 protein is CSATQRGGYEQYF.

The chain has TRBV9 and TRBJ2-7. The germline CDR1 and CDR2 sequences are SGDLS and YYNGEE. CDR3 length: 12 residues. Here the CDR3 reads CASSDGAYEQYF.

The chain combines TRBV7-6 with TRBJ2-1; TCRdb's D call, TRBD2, is unchecked because there is no DNA. CDR1 SGHVS and CDR2 FNYEAQ come from the germline V gene. The CDR3 is made up of 17 amino acids. This CDR3 is CASSLVRLAGGPQEQFF.